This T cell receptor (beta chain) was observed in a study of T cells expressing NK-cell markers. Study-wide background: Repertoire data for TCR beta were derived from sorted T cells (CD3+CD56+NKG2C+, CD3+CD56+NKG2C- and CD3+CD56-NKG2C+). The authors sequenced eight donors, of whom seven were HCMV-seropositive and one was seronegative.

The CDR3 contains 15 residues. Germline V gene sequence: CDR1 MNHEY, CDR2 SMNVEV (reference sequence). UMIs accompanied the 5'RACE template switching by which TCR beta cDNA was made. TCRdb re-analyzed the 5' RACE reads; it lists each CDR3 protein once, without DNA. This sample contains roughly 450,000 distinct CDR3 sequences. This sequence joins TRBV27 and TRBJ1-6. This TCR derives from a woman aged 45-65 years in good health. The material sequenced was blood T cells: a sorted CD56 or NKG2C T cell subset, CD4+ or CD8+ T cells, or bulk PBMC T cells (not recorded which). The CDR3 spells CASSLYTGPDSPLHF.